Presented here are 5 T cell receptor beta chains from one specimen sequenced in a study of CD4+ T cells in melanoma. TCRdb's table, derived via immunoSEQ multiplex PCR, lists solely in-frame clones and lacks some. The sample shows 5,500 to 7,500 clones, more than 65% of them seen only once. What was sequenced was cells from a culture (not recorded whether cultured in vitro). The receptors shown here come from a human donor with melanoma.

The V call is TRBV27, the J call TRBJ1-3; D is unclear. There are 16 residues in the CDR3. V lost 0 bases, J lost 2 bases, and 11 bases lay in between. Germline assignment: CDR1 MNHEY and CDR2 SMNVEV (reference sequence). The CDR3 region has the DNA TGTGCCAGCAGTTTATCGGCCTTATCCACTGGAAACACCATATATTTT. This encodes CASSLSALSTGNTIYF.

This clone has more than one count but fewer than ten. The genes are TRBV19 and TRBJ2-1; D call uncertain. The germline V and J ends were trimmed by 1 base and 4 bases, with 2 bases remaining between them. The CDR3 consists of 12 residues. Per germline, CDR1 LNHDA and CDR2 SQIVND (reference sequence). CDR3 nucleotides: TGTGCCAGTAGTATAGGATACAATGAGCAGTTCTTC. It codes for CASSIGYNEQFF.

This clone counts as medium-sized. The rearrangement uses TRBV30 and TRBJ2-7, with 8 bases lining up with TRBD1. Germline V CDR1 and CDR2: GTSNPN, SVGIG (reference sequence). The CDR3 spans 15 residues. The V segment lost 3 bases and the J segment 1 base; nucleotides outside the gene matches: 8. CDR3 residues: CAWRAGTGSSYEQYF. CDR3 coding DNA: TGTGCCTGGAGAGCCGGGACAGGTTCGTCCTACGAGCAGTACTTC.

V is TRBV5-1 and J is TRBJ1-2, with D possibly being TRBD1 (6 bases). The CDR3 extends over 13 amino acids. V gave up 1 base and J gave up 6 bases, with 10 bases separating them. CDR1 SGHRS and CDR2 YFSETQ come from the germline V gene. DNA of the CDR3: TGCGCCAGCAGCTTGACCGAGGGGGATGGCTACACCTTC. It codes for CASSLTEGDGYTF. Drawing the rest from reference TRBV5-1 and TRBJ1-2, the complete variable domain is KAGVTQTPRYLIKTRGQQVTLSCSPISGHRSVSWYQQTPGQGLQFLFEYFSETQRNKGNFPGRFSGRQFSNSRSEMNVSTLELGDSALYLCASSLTEGDGYTFGSGTRLTVV.

The CDR3 reads CASSPGTGRANYGYTF. CDR3 nucleotide sequence: TGTGCCAGCAGCCCCGGGACAGGGAGAGCTAACTATGGCTACACCTTC. V usage is TRBV11-2 and J usage is TRBJ1-2, with 9 bases lining up with TRBD1. The CDR3 extends over 16 amino acids. The ends lost 5 bases at V and 0 bases at J; junction bases unmatched: 7. Germline values: CDR1 SGHAT, CDR2 FQNNGV.